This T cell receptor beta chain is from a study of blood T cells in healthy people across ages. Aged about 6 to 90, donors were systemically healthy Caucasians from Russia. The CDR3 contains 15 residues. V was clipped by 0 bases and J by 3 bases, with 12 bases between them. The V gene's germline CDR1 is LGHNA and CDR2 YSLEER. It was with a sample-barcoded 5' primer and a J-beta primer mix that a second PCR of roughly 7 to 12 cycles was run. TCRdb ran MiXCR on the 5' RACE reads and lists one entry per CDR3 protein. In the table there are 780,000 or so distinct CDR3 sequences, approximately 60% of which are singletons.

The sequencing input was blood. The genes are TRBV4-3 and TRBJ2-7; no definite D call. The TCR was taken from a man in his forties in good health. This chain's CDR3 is CASSQDPGNFYEQYF. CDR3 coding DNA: TGCGCCAGCAGCCAAGATCCCGGTAACTTCTACGAGCAGTACTTC.